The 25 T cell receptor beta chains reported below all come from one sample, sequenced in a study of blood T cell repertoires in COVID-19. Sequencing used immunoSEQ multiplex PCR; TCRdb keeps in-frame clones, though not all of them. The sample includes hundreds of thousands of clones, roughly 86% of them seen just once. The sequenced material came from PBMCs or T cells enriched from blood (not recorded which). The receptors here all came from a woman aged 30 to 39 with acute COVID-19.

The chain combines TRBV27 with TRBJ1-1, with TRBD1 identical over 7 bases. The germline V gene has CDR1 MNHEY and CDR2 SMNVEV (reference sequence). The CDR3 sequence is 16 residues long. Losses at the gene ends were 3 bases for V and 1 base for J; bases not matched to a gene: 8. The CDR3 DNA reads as TGTGCCAGCAGTTTTTCCGGGACAGCGAGGAACACTGAAGCTTTCTTT. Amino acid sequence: CASSFSGTARNTEAFF.

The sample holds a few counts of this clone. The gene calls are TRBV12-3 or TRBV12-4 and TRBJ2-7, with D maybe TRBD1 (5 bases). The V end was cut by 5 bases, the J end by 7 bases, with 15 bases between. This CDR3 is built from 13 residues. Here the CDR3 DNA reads TGTGCCAGCAGTCAGAAAGGAAGGGGAGAGCAGTACTTC. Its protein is CASSQKGRGEQYF.

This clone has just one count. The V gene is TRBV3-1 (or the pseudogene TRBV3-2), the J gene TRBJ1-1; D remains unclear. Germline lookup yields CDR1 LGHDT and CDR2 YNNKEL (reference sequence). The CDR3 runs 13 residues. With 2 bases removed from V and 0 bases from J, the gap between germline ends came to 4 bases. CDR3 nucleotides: TGTGCCAGCAGCCAATTCATGAACACTGAAGCTTTCTTT. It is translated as CASSQFMNTEAFF.

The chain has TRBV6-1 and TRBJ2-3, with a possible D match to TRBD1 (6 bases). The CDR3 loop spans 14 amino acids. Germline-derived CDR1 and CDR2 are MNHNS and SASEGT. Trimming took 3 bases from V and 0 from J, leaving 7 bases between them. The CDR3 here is CASSEGASTDTQYF. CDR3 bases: TGTGCCAGCAGTGAGGGGGCTAGCACAGATACGCAGTATTTT.

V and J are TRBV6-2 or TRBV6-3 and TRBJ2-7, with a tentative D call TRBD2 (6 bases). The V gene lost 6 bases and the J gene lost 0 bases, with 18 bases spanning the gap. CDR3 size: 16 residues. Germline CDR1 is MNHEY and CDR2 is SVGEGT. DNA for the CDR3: TGTGCCAGCAGCCACGGTTGGGACTCCGGCTCCTACGAGCAGTACTTC. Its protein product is CASSHGWDSGSYEQYF.

CDR3 residues: CASSAGQPATNEKLFF. As DNA, the CDR3 is TGTGCCAGCAGCGCCGGACAGCCTGCAACTAATGAAAAACTGTTTTTT. This chain joins TRBV5-8 and TRBJ1-4, with D tentatively TRBD1 (6 bases). V dropped 4 bases and J dropped 0 bases, with 13 bases sitting between them. Per germline, CDR1 SGHTS and CDR2 YDEGEE. The CDR3 runs to 16 residues.

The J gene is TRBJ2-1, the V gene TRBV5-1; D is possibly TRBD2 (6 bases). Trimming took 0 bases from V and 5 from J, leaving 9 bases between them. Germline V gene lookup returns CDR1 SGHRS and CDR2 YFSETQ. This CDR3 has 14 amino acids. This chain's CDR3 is CASSLASGDNEQFF. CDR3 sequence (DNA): TGCGCCAGCAGCTTGGCCTCGGGGGACAATGAGCAGTTCTTC.

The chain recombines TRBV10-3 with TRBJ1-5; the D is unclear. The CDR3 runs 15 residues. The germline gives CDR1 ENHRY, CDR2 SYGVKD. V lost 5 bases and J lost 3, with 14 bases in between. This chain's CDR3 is CAISPEPSLNQPQHF. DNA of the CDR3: TGTGCCATCAGTCCGGAGCCCAGTCTCAATCAGCCCCAGCATTTT.

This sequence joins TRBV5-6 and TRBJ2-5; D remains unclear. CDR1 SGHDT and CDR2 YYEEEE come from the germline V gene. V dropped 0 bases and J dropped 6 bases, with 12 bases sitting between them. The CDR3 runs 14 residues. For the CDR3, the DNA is TGTGCCAGCAGCTTGGGAGACGGCAGGCAGACCCAGTACTTC. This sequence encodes CASSLGDGRQTQYF.

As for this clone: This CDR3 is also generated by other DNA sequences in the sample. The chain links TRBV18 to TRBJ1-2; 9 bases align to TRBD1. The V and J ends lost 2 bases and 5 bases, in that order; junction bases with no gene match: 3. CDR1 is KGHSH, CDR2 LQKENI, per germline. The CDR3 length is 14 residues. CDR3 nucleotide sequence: TGTGCCAGCTCACCAACGGACAGGGGATATGGCTACACCTTC. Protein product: CASSPTDRGYGYTF.

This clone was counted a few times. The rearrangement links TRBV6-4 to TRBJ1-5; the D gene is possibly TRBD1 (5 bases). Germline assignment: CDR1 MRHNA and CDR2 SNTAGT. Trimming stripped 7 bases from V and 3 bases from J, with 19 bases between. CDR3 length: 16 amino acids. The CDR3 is CASILRVVADNQPQHF. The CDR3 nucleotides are TGTGCCAGCATCCTCAGGGTTGTCGCAGACAATCAGCCCCAGCATTTT.

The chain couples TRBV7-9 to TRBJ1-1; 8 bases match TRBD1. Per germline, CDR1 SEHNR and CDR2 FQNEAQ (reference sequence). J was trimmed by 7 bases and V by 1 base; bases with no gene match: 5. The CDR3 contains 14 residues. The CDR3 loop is CASSLGYTGGEAFF. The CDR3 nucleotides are TGTGCCAGCAGCTTAGGATACACAGGGGGTGAAGCTTTCTTT.

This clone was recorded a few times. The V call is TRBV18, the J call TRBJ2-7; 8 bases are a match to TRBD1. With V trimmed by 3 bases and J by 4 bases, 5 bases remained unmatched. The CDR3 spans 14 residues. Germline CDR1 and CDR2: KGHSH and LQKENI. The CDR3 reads CASSPRDRSYEQYF. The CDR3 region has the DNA TGTGCCAGCTCACCCAGGGACAGGAGTTACGAGCAGTACTTC.

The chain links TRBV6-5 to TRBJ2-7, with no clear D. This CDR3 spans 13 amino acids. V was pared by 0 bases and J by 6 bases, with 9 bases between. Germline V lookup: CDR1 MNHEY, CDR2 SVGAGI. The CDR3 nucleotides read TGTGCCAGCAGTTACTCCATTTCCGGCGAGCAGTACTTC. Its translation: CASSYSISGEQYF.

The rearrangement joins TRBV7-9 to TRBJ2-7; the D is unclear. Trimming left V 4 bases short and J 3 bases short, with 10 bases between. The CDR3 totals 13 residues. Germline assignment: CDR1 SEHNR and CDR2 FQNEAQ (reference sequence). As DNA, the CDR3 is TGTGCCAGCAGCTCCTATAGAGACTACGAGCAGTACTTC. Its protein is CASSSYRDYEQYF.

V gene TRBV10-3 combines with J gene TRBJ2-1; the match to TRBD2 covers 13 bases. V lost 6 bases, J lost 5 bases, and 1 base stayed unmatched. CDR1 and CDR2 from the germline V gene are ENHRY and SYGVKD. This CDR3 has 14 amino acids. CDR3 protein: CAIRGLAGNNEQFF. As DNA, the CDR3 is TGTGCCATCAGGGGACTAGCGGGGAACAATGAGCAGTTCTTC.

The CDR3 coding sequence is TGCGCCAGCAGCCAACCTTCCGGGGGGAATCAGCCCCAGCATTTT. This translates into CASSQPSGGNQPQHF. The chain uses TRBV4-1 and TRBJ1-5; a weak D match, TRBD1 (5 bases). CDR1 is MGHRA, CDR2 YSYEKL, per germline. V dropped 2 bases and J dropped 4 bases, with 12 bases sitting between them. There are 15 residues in the CDR3.

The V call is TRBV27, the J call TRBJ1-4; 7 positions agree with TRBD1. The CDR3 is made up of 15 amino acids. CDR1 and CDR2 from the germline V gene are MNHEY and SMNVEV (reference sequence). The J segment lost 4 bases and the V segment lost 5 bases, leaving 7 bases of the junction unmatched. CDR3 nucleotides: TGTGCCAGCAGTCCCGGACAGGCTGATAATGAAAAACTGTTTTTT. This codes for CASSPGQADNEKLFF.

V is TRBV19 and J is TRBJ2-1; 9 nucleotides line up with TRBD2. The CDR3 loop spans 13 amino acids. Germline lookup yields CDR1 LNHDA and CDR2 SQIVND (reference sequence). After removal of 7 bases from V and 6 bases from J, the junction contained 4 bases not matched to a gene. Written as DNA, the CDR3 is TGTGCCAGTAAGCTAGCGGGGCGCAATGAGCAGTTCTTC. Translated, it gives CASKLAGRNEQFF.

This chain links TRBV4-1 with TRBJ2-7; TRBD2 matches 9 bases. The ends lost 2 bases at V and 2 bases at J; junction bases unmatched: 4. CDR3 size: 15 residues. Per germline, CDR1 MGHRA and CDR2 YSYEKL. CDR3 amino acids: CASSQSSGGTYEQYF. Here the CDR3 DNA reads TGCGCCAGCAGCCAATCAAGCGGGGGGACCTACGAGCAGTACTTC.

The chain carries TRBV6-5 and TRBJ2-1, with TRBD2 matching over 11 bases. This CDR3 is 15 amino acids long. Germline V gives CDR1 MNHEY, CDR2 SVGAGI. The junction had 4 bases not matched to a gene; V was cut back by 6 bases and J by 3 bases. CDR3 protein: CASRSLAGDYNEQFF. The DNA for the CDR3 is TGTGCCAGCAGGTCACTAGCGGGGGACTACAATGAGCAGTTCTTC.

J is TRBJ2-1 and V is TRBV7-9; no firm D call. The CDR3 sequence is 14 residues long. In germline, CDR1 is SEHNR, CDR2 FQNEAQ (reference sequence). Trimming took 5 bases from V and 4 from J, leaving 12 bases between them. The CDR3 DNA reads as TGTGCCAGCAGCCGTGACGGAGTTTACAATGAGCAGTTCTTC. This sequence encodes CASSRDGVYNEQFF. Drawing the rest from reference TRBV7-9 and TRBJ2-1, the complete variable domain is DTGVSQNPRHKITKRGQNVTFRCDPISEHNRLYWYRQTLGQGPEFLTYFQNEAQLEKSRLLSDRFSAERPKGSFSTLEIQRTEQGDSAMYLCASSRDGVYNEQFFGPGTRLTVL.

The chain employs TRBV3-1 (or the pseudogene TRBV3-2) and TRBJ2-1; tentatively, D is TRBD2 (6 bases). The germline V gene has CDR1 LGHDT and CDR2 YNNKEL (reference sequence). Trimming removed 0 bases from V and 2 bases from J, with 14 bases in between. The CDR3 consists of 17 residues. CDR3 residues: CASSQDLGGVAYNEQFF. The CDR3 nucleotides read TGTGCCAGCAGCCAAGATCTCGGAGGGGTCGCCTACAATGAGCAGTTCTTC.

CDR3 protein: CATRETGKNSPLHF. The DNA of the CDR3 is TGCGCCACTAGGGAGACAGGGAAAAATTCACCCCTCCACTTT. The chain is built from TRBV4-1 and TRBJ1-6; TRBD1 matches 7 bases. V dropped 10 bases and J dropped 7; count of bases not matched to a gene: 10. This CDR3 has 14 amino acids. Germline lookup yields CDR1 MGHRA and CDR2 YSYEKL.

CDR3 DNA sequence: TGTGCCAGCAGCCAAGTCCCCTCGGATGAGCAGTTCTTC. Translating gives CASSQVPSDEQFF. The chain is built from TRBV3-1 (or the pseudogene TRBV3-2) and TRBJ2-1, with unresolved D. The CDR3 covers 13 residues. The ends were cut back, 1 base at V and 8 bases at J, with 9 bases in the middle. CDR1 and CDR2 (germline): LGHDT, YNNKEL (reference sequence).